One and the same sample provided the 30 T cell receptor beta chains below, sequenced in a study of T cell responses to AZD1222 COVID-19 vaccine. Libraries were prepared by immunoSEQ multiplex PCR; TCRdb keeps only in-frame clonotypes and omits some of them. The table has over 120,000 clones, approximately 86% seen once. The sample in question was peripheral blood, obtained 28 days after the second dose of the MenACWY control vaccine. All receptors come from an adult who received the MenACWY meningococcal vaccine as a control.

A word on this clone: Other DNA sequences in this specimen translate into the identical CDR3. This chain uses TRBV2 with TRBJ2-5; D unresolved. Germline values: CDR1 SNHLY, CDR2 FYNNEI. There are 11 residues in the CDR3. Between the trimmed V and J ends, which lost 3 bases and 2 bases, there was a span of 1 base. The CDR3 here is CASSEQETQYF. DNA of the CDR3: TGTGCCAGCAGTGAGCAAGAGACCCAGTACTTC.

The V gene is TRBV5-6, the J gene TRBJ1-1; possible D gene TRBD1, 5 bases. Germline CDR1 reads SGHDT; CDR2 reads YYEEEE. V dropped 4 bases and J dropped 0 bases, with 13 bases sitting between them. The CDR3 has 15 residues. CDR3 region: CASSRSGELNTEAFF. The DNA for the CDR3 is TGTGCCAGCAGCCGTTCGGGGGAATTGAACACTGAAGCTTTCTTT.

Comment on this clone: This specimen includes other DNA sequences encoding the same CDR3. V gene TRBV5-1 combines with J gene TRBJ1-1; perhaps TRBD1 as D (5 bases). With 1 base removed from V and 5 bases from J, the gap between germline ends came to 12 bases. CDR1 is SGHRS and CDR2 is YFSETQ in the germline V gene. This CDR3 comprises 14 residues. In nucleotides, the CDR3 is TGCGCCAGCAGCTTGAACACCGGGGGGACTGAAGCTTTCTTT. It is translated as CASSLNTGGTEAFF.

The chain has TRBV2 and TRBJ1-1; 7 bases are shared with TRBD1. Trimming at V came to 6 bases and at J to 5 bases, leaving 15 bases not matched to a gene. The CDR3 spans 16 residues. Germline V gives CDR1 SNHLY, CDR2 FYNNEI. CDR3 nucleotides: TGTGCCAGCAGCGGGGAGGCGGGACAGAGGGGTACTGAAGCTTTCTTT. Its translation is CASSGEAGQRGTEAFF.

The chain uses TRBV5-1 and TRBJ1-5; D is undetermined. The CDR3 runs 15 residues. The germline V and J ends were trimmed by 0 bases and 4 bases, with 11 bases remaining between them. Germline CDR1 is SGHRS and CDR2 is YFSETQ. CDR3: CASSLEGGRNQPQHF. The CDR3 DNA reads TGCGCCAGCAGCTTGGAAGGAGGCAGAAATCAGCCCCAGCATTTT. Using reference TRBV5-1 and TRBJ1-5 for the parts outside the CDR3, the full variable domain is KAGVTQTPRYLIKTRGQQVTLSCSPISGHRSVSWYQQTPGQGLQFLFEYFSETQRNKGNFPGRFSGRQFSNSRSEMNVSTLELGDSALYLCASSLEGGRNQPQHFGDGTRLSIL.

The chain carries TRBV18 and TRBJ1-2; tentative D call: TRBD1 (5 bases). This CDR3 has 15 residues. Trimming left V 6 bases short and J 8 bases short, with 22 bases between. Germline V gene data show CDR1 as KGHSH and CDR2 as LQKENI. DNA of the CDR3: TGTGCCAGCTCGGAGGGGACCAGGGCCCTCTGGGGCTACACCTTC. Translated: CASSEGTRALWGYTF.

The chain carries TRBV18 and TRBJ2-7; no clear D. V lost 3 bases and J lost 7, with 13 bases in between. Germline values: CDR1 KGHSH, CDR2 LQKENI. The CDR3 consists of 13 residues. In DNA, the CDR3 is TGTGCCAGCTCACCGGTCTATCTTTGGGAGCAGTACTTC. Translating it yields CASSPVYLWEQYF.

V and J are TRBV2 and TRBJ2-5, with D possibly TRBD2 on 5 matching bases. Per the germline V gene, CDR1 is SNHLY and CDR2 is FYNNEI. The germline V and J ends were trimmed by 7 bases and 4 bases, with 28 bases remaining between them. The CDR3 has 18 amino acids. The CDR3 is CASMTFLYEGDWRETQYF. For the CDR3, the DNA is TGTGCCAGCATGACCTTTCTTTATGAGGGAGACTGGAGAGAGACCCAGTACTTC.

This clone has just a few counts. The chain employs TRBV6-6 and TRBJ2-2; TRBD1 aligns across 9 bases. V gave up 5 bases and J gave up 3 bases; unmatched junction bases: 13. The CDR3 covers 18 residues. In germline, CDR1 is MNHNY, CDR2 SVGAGI (reference sequence). The DNA of the CDR3 is TGTGCCAGCAGTCCACGCCTACAGGGGGCTCGGGACACCGGGGAGCTGTTTTTT. This translates into CASSPRLQGARDTGELFF.

V and J are TRBV2 and TRBJ1-5; D is unresolved. Between the trimmed V and J ends, which lost 9 bases and 6 bases, there was a span of 15 bases. The germline V gene has CDR1 SNHLY and CDR2 FYNNEI. CDR3 length: 13 amino acids. Written as DNA, the CDR3 is TGTGCCAGTGGTGCGGGGAGTGGTCAGCCCCAGCATTTT. Its translation is CASGAGSGQPQHF.

This clone was detected only a few times. The chain is built from TRBV30 and TRBJ1-4, with unresolved D. CDR3 length: 12 amino acids. V lost 2 bases and J 7 bases, leaving 8 bases between the germline ends. CDR1 GTSNPN and CDR2 SVGIG come from the germline V gene (reference sequence). This chain's CDR3 is CAWSRGSEKLFF. In DNA, the CDR3 is TGTGCCTGGAGTCGGGGTTCTGAAAAACTGTTTTTT.

The CDR3 region is CASSPRVDGGTDTQYF. Here the CDR3 DNA reads TGTGCCAGCTCACCACGGGTAGATGGGGGCACAGATACGCAGTATTTT. This rearrangement joins TRBV18 to TRBJ2-3; D gene unclear. Trimming stripped 1 base from V and 1 base from J, with 12 bases between. This CDR3 comprises 16 residues. Germline V gene sequence: CDR1 KGHSH, CDR2 LQKENI.

The rearrangement links TRBV7-2 to TRBJ1-5, with TRBD1 identical over 9 bases. After removal of 1 base from V and 7 bases from J, the junction contained 2 bases not matched to a gene. CDR1 and CDR2 from the germline V gene are SGHTA and FQGNSA. This CDR3 has 14 amino acids. The CDR3 nucleotides read TGTGCCAGCAGCTTAGGGACAGGGGAACAGCCCCAGCATTTT. It is translated as CASSLGTGEQPQHF.

DNA of the CDR3: TGTGCCAGCACCCCGGGGCGGACCTACGAGCAGTACTTC. Translated, it gives CASTPGRTYEQYF. The chain links TRBV7-9 to TRBJ2-7; TRBD1 or TRBD2 may be the D gene (5 bases each). CDR3 length: 13 residues. Per the germline V gene, CDR1 is SEHNR and CDR2 is FQNEAQ (reference sequence). The V end lost 7 bases, the J end lost 2 bases, and 12 bases lay between the germline ends.

The chain carries TRBV15 and TRBJ2-5; TRBD2 matches at 8 bases. Germline V gene data show CDR1 as LNHNV and CDR2 as YYDKDF (reference sequence). This CDR3 has 15 amino acids. The trim removed 2 bases at V and 4 bases at J, leaving 6 bases unmatched. In DNA, the CDR3 is TGTGCCACCAGCAGACCGGGGGGGCGCCGAGAGACCCAGTACTTC. Translation: CATSRPGGRRETQYF.

This chain connects TRBV28 to TRBJ2-3; 9 bases are shared with TRBD1. From germline, CDR1 is MDHEN and CDR2 SYDVKM. The V gene end was trimmed by 8 bases and the J gene end by 3 bases; junction bases not matched to a gene: 3. The CDR3 extends over 13 amino acids. CDR3 in DNA: TGTGCCAGCGGGACAGGGTCGACAGATACGCAGTATTTT. Translated, it gives CASGTGSTDTQYF.

The rearrangement uses TRBV19 and TRBJ2-6; D is uncertain. Trimming took off 4 bases at V and 2 bases at J, with 3 bases between the two ends. Germline V CDR1 and CDR2: LNHDA, SQIVND (reference sequence). This CDR3 comprises 13 residues. For the CDR3, the DNA is TGTGCCAGTAGTAACACTGGGGCCAACGTCCTGACTTTC. Encoded protein: CASSNTGANVLTF. The full variable domain, its missing parts supplied by reference TRBV19 and TRBJ2-6, is DGGITQSPKYLFRKEGQNVTLSCEQNLNHDAMYWYRQDPGQGLRLIYYSQIVNDFQKGDIAEGYSVSREKKESFPLTVTSAQKNPTAFYLCASSNTGANVLTFGAGSRLTVL.

This sequence joins TRBV10-2 and TRBJ1-4; no firm D call. The CDR3 covers 14 residues. V lost 7 bases and J lost 8, with 17 bases in between. Germline loops: CDR1 WSHSY, CDR2 SAAADI. CDR3 loop: CASIPAIGEEKLFF. The CDR3, as DNA: TGCGCCAGCATTCCCGCAATAGGCGAGGAAAAACTGTTTTTT.

This chain's CDR3 is CASSRESASTEAFF. CDR3 coding DNA: TGTGCCAGCAGCCGCGAATCCGCCAGCACTGAAGCTTTCTTT. This sequence joins TRBV6-5 and TRBJ1-1; D not resolved. This CDR3 has 14 residues. Per the germline V gene, CDR1 is MNHEY and CDR2 is SVGAGI. Trimming shortened V by 6 bases and J by 4 bases, and 15 bases separated the two germline ends.

This chain uses TRBV11-2 with TRBJ2-1; D possibly matches TRBD1 or TRBD2 (5 bases each). V was cut by 0 bases and J by 0 bases, with 15 bases left in between. Germline V CDR1 and CDR2: SGHAT, FQNNGV. The CDR3 consists of 18 residues. The chain's CDR3 is CASSLEYKGESSYNEQFF. In DNA form, the CDR3 reads TGTGCCAGCAGCTTAGAGTATAAAGGGGAGAGCTCCTACAATGAGCAGTTCTTC.

The table lists this clone with a few counts. The chain joins TRBV10-3 to TRBJ2-3; 8 bases fit TRBD2. Germline loops: CDR1 ENHRY, CDR2 SYGVKD. The CDR3 consists of 15 residues. V lost 6 bases to trimming and J lost 4 bases; unmatched junction nucleotides: 9. CDR3 in amino acids: CAISPGLGEADTQYF. The CDR3 DNA follows: TGTGCCATCAGCCCGGGACTAGGTGAGGCAGATACGCAGTATTTT.

The chain is built from TRBV10-1 and TRBJ2-1, with TRBD2 as a possible D gene (5 bases). Per germline, CDR1 WNHNN and CDR2 SYGVQD (reference sequence). V lost 2 bases and J lost 12, with 11 bases in between. CDR3 size: 12 residues. The DNA of the CDR3 is TGCGCCAGCAGTGAGGAGGGCAGTCGGCAGTTCTTC. This gives the protein CASSEEGSRQFF.

The CDR3 DNA follows: TGTGCCAGTAGTACTACTGAAATGGGTTGGGCAGATACGCAGTATTTT. It specifies CASSTTEMGWADTQYF. The genes are TRBV19 and TRBJ2-3; unclear D gene. The V gene's germline CDR1 is LNHDA and CDR2 SQIVND (reference sequence). The CDR3 runs to 16 residues. The V end lost 4 bases, the J end lost 4 bases, and 18 bases lay between the germline ends.

This clone was recorded once. The genes are TRBV28 and TRBJ2-7, with D possibly called TRBD1 or TRBD2 (5 bases each). From germline, CDR1 is MDHEN and CDR2 SYDVKM. V was pared by 6 bases and J by 3 bases, with 18 bases between. This CDR3 spans 15 amino acids. CDR3 sequence (DNA): TGTGCCAGCAGCCCATTGGGGGTACCGGGCTACGAGCAGTACTTC. Translated, it gives CASSPLGVPGYEQYF.

Here the CDR3 DNA reads TGTGCCAGCAGCTTAAGCGGGGGGACCCAAGAGACCCAGTACTTC. Protein: CASSLSGGTQETQYF. The rearrangement links TRBV7-9 to TRBJ2-5, with 9 bases that match TRBD2. This CDR3 is 15 amino acids long. Looked up from germline, CDR1 is SEHNR and CDR2 is FQNEAQ (reference sequence). Trimming took 2 bases from V and 1 from J; bases not matched to a gene: 2.

The CDR3 DNA reads as TGTGCCAGCAGCTCCCGACAGGGGGTAGAGACCCAGTACTTC. Its protein is CASSSRQGVETQYF. V is TRBV7-9 and J is TRBJ2-5; 9 bases map to TRBD1. V lost 4 bases to trimming and J lost 4 bases; unmatched junction nucleotides: 4. The CDR3 is made up of 14 amino acids. Germline CDR1 reads SEHNR; CDR2 reads FQNEAQ (reference sequence).

J is TRBJ2-6 and V is TRBV2, with D perhaps being TRBD1 or TRBD2 (6 bases each). This CDR3 region has 17 residues. The germline gives CDR1 SNHLY, CDR2 FYNNEI. V dropped 4 bases and J dropped 2 bases, with 15 bases sitting between them. The CDR3, as DNA: TGTGCCAGCAGTGCTAATCCGGGGGCGACTGGGGCCAACGTCCTGACTTTC. Amino acid sequence: CASSANPGATGANVLTF.

V and J are TRBV6-2 or TRBV6-3 and TRBJ2-3; D unclear. The V end was cut by 0 bases, the J end by 0 bases, with 13 bases between. This CDR3 has 17 residues. The germline V gene has CDR1 MNHEY and CDR2 SVGEGT. The DNA for the CDR3 is TGTGCCAGCAGTTACTCGACGCCGTTCTCTAGCACAGATACGCAGTATTTT. This codes for CASSYSTPFSSTDTQYF.

The chain employs TRBV4-2 and TRBJ1-2; D gene uncertain. V was cut by 5 bases and J by 4 bases, with 14 bases left in between. The germline V gene has CDR1 LGHNA and CDR2 YNFKEQ. This CDR3 region has 14 residues. In DNA form, the CDR3 reads TGTGCCAGCAGCTCTCACCGGGCCACCTATGGCTACACCTTC. It encodes CASSSHRATYGYTF.

The rearrangement joins TRBV7-9 to TRBJ2-5; 9 bases line up with TRBD1. V dropped 5 bases and J dropped 5; count of bases not matched to a gene: 9. The CDR3 sequence is 15 residues long. Germline values: CDR1 SEHNR, CDR2 FQNEAQ (reference sequence). The CDR3 is CASSTLQGAGETQYF. CDR3 nucleotide sequence: TGTGCCAGCAGCACCCTACAGGGGGCTGGGGAGACCCAGTACTTC. The whole variable domain, remainder taken from reference TRBV7-9 and TRBJ2-5, is DTGVSQNPRHKITKRGQNVTFRCDPISEHNRLYWYRQTLGQGPEFLTYFQNEAQLEKSRLLSDRFSAERPKGSFSTLEIQRTEQGDSAMYLCASSTLQGAGETQYFGPGTRLLVL.